The 30 T cell receptor beta chains presented below share a single source sample, sequenced in a study of CD8+CD57+ T cells in acquired aplastic anemia. Profiles of TCR beta VDJ and CDR3 were generated from a genomic DNA template. TCRdb called the reads again in MiXCR, with one record for every CDR3 protein. The sample lists 40,000 to 50,000 distinct CDR3 sequences, 55% to 75% occurring once. Sequences were obtained from sorted CD4+, CD8+, or CD8+CD57+ T cells (not recorded which) from PBMCs. All receptors derive from a human donor in good health, serving as a control.

The CDR3 loop reads CASRLGSLNTGELFF. Here the CDR3 DNA reads TGTGCCAGCAGACTCGGGAGCCTGAACACCGGGGAGCTGTTTTTT. The chain employs TRBV2 and TRBJ2-2; D is possibly TRBD2 (6 bases). Deletions cut 6 bases from V and 1 base from J, with 12 bases between. Germline-derived CDR1 and CDR2 are SNHLY and FYNNEI. The CDR3 has 15 residues. Based on the CDR3 plus reference TRBV2 and TRBJ2-2, the full variable domain is EPEVTQTPSHQVTQMGQEVILRCVPISNHLYFYWYRQILGQKVEFLVSFYNNEISEKSEIFDDQFSVERPDGSNFTLKIRSTKLEDSAMYFCASRLGSLNTGELFFGEGSRLTVL.

This chain joins TRBV24-1 and TRBJ2-7; the D gene is possibly TRBD1 (6 bases). V was shortened by 3 bases and J by 7 bases, with 12 bases between the two germline ends. The CDR3 length is 13 residues. CDR1 is KGHDR and CDR2 is SFDVKD in the germline V gene. The CDR3 loop reads CATSDPITGEQYF. The DNA of the CDR3 is TGTGCCACCAGTGATCCGATTACAGGGGAGCAGTACTTC.

Comment on this clonotype: A read error may account for a junction end that differs from germline. The CDR3 DNA sequence: TGCGCCAGTAGTATCACTAGCGGGGGGACCTACGAGCAGTACTTC. Protein: CASSITSGGTYEQYF. The chain is built from TRBV19 and TRBJ2-7; the match to TRBD2 covers 12 bases. The CDR3 runs 15 residues. Germline V gives CDR1 LNHDA, CDR2 SQIVND (reference sequence).

This rearrangement joins TRBV19 to TRBJ2-5; D is possibly TRBD1 (5 bases). CDR3 length equals 14 residues. Germline CDR1 and CDR2: LNHDA and SQIVND (reference sequence). The V end was cut by 6 bases, the J end by 3 bases, with 14 bases between. In DNA form, the CDR3 reads TGTGCCAGTAGGGATACAGGTGGCGAAGAGACCCAGTACTTC. Its protein product is CASRDTGGEETQYF.

The V call is TRBV25-1, the J call TRBJ1-1, with no clear D. Germline-derived CDR1 and CDR2 are MGHDK and SYGVNS. This CDR3 region has 9 residues. V was pared by 4 bases and J by 11 bases, with 5 bases between. The CDR3 DNA reads as TGTGCCAGCAGTGGAGGGGCTTTCTTT. It codes for CASSGGAFF.

This clonotype was seen ten or more times. Mismatch with germline at one junction end may stem from a read error. The chain uses TRBV4-1 and TRBJ2-7, with 9 nucleotides matching TRBD2. Germline CDR1 MGHRA, CDR2 YSYEKL. The length of the CDR3 is 17 residues. The CDR3 sequence is CASSEEESAGGGDGQYF. In DNA, the CDR3 is TGCGCCAGCAGCGAAGAGGAATCAGCGGGAGGTGGCGACGGGCAGTACTTC.

This clonotype is judged medium-sized (0.01 to 0.1%). The chain carries TRBV7-3 and TRBJ2-1; TRBD2 might be the D (5 bases). V lost 5 bases to trimming and J lost 2 bases, with 13 bases between them. Germline values: CDR1 SGHTA, CDR2 FQGTGA. This CDR3 region has 15 residues. The CDR3 loop reads CASSQESGTYNEQFF. The CDR3 DNA sequence: TGTGCCAGCAGCCAAGAGAGCGGTACCTACAATGAGCAGTTCTTC.

This clonotype was seen a few times. V gene TRBV30 combines with J gene TRBJ2-7, with no clear D. The germline CDR1 and CDR2 sequences are GTSNPN and SVGIG (reference sequence). V was shortened by 2 bases and J by 3 bases, with 8 bases between the two germline ends. This CDR3 spans 12 amino acids. CDR3 nucleotides: TGTGCCTGGAGTCCCCGTCGCTACGAGCAGTACTTC. Amino acid sequence: CAWSPRRYEQYF.

In its sample, this clonotype was seen a few times. V is TRBV10-3 and J is TRBJ1-5; TRBD1 is a possible D gene (5 bases). The germline CDR1 and CDR2 sequences are ENHRY and SYGVKD. V lost 4 bases to trimming and J lost 2 bases, with 15 bases between them. This CDR3 is 16 amino acids long. The CDR3 DNA follows: TGTGCCATCAGTGGTTCAGGGCTGAATGGCAATCAGCCCCAGCATTTT. Its translation: CAISGSGLNGNQPQHF.

This clonotype was observed once. This chain uses TRBV15 with TRBJ1-1; D unclear. The V gene lost 0 bases and the J gene lost 10 bases, with 6 bases spanning the gap. From germline, CDR1 is LNHNV and CDR2 YYDKDF (reference sequence). The CDR3 runs 11 residues. The CDR3, as DNA: TGTGCCACCAGCAGAGATACGTTAGCTTTCTTT. Translation: CATSRDTLAFF.

The chain carries TRBV5-1 and TRBJ2-1; D possibly matches TRBD1 or TRBD2 (5 bases each). CDR1 is SGHRS and CDR2 is YFSETQ in the germline V gene. There are 14 residues in the CDR3. Trimming cost V 6 bases and J 2 bases, with 12 bases left between them. This CDR3 reads CASTGTETYNEQFF. The CDR3 DNA reads TGCGCCAGCACCGGGACGGAGACCTACAATGAGCAGTTCTTC.

This clonotype has more than one count but fewer than ten. The rearrangement uses TRBV19 and TRBJ1-1; tentatively, D is TRBD1 (5 bases). V lost 3 bases to trimming and J lost 1 base, with 6 bases between them. Germline CDR1 and CDR2: LNHDA and SQIVND (reference sequence). The CDR3 is 13 amino acids. CDR3 region: CASSIQGNTEAFF. CDR3 bases: TGTGCCAGTAGTATTCAGGGGAACACTGAAGCTTTCTTT.

This clonotype occurred a few times. This chain connects TRBV7-8 to TRBJ2-2, with D tentatively TRBD1 (5 bases). The CDR3 is 15 amino acids. V was pared by 6 bases and J by 1 base, with 12 bases between. Per germline, CDR1 SGHVS and CDR2 FQNEAQ. In DNA form, the CDR3 reads TGTGCCAGCAGATTTAACACAGGGAACACCGGGGAGCTGTTTTTT. Its protein product is CASRFNTGNTGELFF.

The genes are TRBV9 and TRBJ1-4; 7 bases match TRBD1. The CDR3 loop spans 12 amino acids. The junction had 5 bases not matched to a gene; V was cut back by 3 bases and J by 12 bases. Germline loops: CDR1 SGDLS, CDR2 YYNGEE. DNA of the CDR3: TGTGCCAGCAGCGGCGACGACAGGGAACTGTTTTTT. It translates to CASSGDDRELFF.

In this sample, this clonotype turned up a few times. This sequence joins TRBV10-3 and TRBJ1-4; perhaps TRBD1 as D (5 bases). V lost 4 bases, J lost 8 bases, and 5 bases lay in between. CDR3 length: 11 residues. Germline V gives CDR1 ENHRY, CDR2 SYGVKD. CDR3 protein: CAISGGEKLFF. The CDR3 DNA is TGTGCCATCAGTGGGGGCGAAAAACTGTTTTTT.

This clonotype was recorded only once. Written as DNA, the CDR3 is TGTGCCCTTTCGTCCTCTGGAAACACCTTC. Residues: CALSSSGNTF. This chain joins TRBV2 and TRBJ1-2; no firm D call. There are 10 residues in the CDR3. Germline lookup yields CDR1 SNHLY and CDR2 FYNNEI. Trimming took off 11 bases at V and 12 bases at J, with 16 bases between the two ends. Filled out from reference TRBV2 and TRBJ1-2, the complete variable domain reads EPEVTQTPSHQVTQMGQEVILRCVPISNHLYFYWYRQILGQKVEFLVSFYNNEISEKSEIFDDQFSVERPDGSNFTLKIRSTKLEDSAMYFCALSSSGNTFGSGTRLTVV.

In DNA form, the CDR3 reads TGTGCCAGCAGCCCCTCGGGGGGCGATGGGGCTTTCTTT. Translation gives CASSPSGGDGAFF. The gene calls are TRBV5-5 and TRBJ1-1; possibly TRBD1 for D (6 bases). With 4 bases removed from V and 11 bases from J, the gap between germline ends came to 18 bases. CDR3 length equals 13 residues. The germline gives CDR1 SGHKS, CDR2 YYEKEE (reference sequence).

This clonotype was seen a handful of times. CDR3 in amino acids: CASSEANNYEQYF. DNA of the CDR3: TGCGCCAGCAGTGAGGCCAACAACTACGAGCAGTACTTC. The chain couples TRBV10-1 to TRBJ2-7; D is ambiguous. This CDR3 is built from 13 residues. The germline V gene has CDR1 WNHNN and CDR2 SYGVQD (reference sequence). V was trimmed by 2 bases and J by 3 bases, leaving 8 bases between them.

V gene TRBV10-3 combines with J gene TRBJ2-2, with a weak D call TRBD2 (6 bases). In germline, CDR1 is ENHRY, CDR2 SYGVKD. Trimming took 6 bases from V and 9 from J, leaving 11 bases between them. The CDR3 loop spans 12 amino acids. The CDR3 loop is CAIRNGTWELFF. The CDR3 nucleotides read TGTGCCATCAGGAACGGGACTTGGGAGCTGTTTTTT.

V gene TRBV2 combines with J gene TRBJ2-7; D may be TRBD1 or TRBD2 (5 bases each). The CDR3 loop spans 15 amino acids. With 4 bases removed from V and 6 bases from J, the gap between germline ends came to 19 bases. The germline V gene encodes CDR1 SNHLY and CDR2 FYNNEI. The CDR3 DNA follows: TGTGCCAGCAGTGCATCCGGGACCAGCTGGGGCGAGCAGTACTTC. Protein sequence: CASSASGTSWGEQYF.

The gene calls are TRBV7-9 and TRBJ2-5, with D unclear. Germline V gene sequence: CDR1 SEHNR, CDR2 FQNEAQ (reference sequence). V gave up 2 bases and J gave up 5 bases, with 18 bases separating them. This CDR3 spans 16 amino acids. This chain's CDR3 is CASSLSPIGVAETQYF. The CDR3 DNA reads as TGTGCCAGCAGCTTATCCCCAATTGGGGTGGCGGAGACCCAGTACTTC.

To note about this clonotype: The final CDR3 position lacks the conserved phenylalanine or tryptophan, pointing to a likely read error. It is unclear where the CDR3 begins or ends on the DNA, so no DNA is shown, and the CDR3 is as TCRdb lists it. The rearrangement uses TRBV24-1 and TRBJ1-2. Looked up from germline, CDR1 is KGHDR and CDR2 is SFDVKD. Termini included, the CDR3 measures 8 amino acids. CDR3 amino acids: CATSPPAR.

CDR3 in amino acids: CASSLGLAGGWTGELFF. The CDR3 nucleotides are TGTGCCAGCAGCCTGGGACTAGCGGGAGGGTGGACCGGGGAGCTGTTTTTT. V is TRBV5-6 and J is TRBJ2-2; 16 bases are a match to TRBD2. CDR1 and CDR2 (germline): SGHDT, YYEEEE. V shed 4 bases, J shed 5 bases, and the junction held 5 bases outside the gene matches. This CDR3 contains 17 residues.

In this sample, this clonotype turned up many times. This may stem from a read error, because a much larger clone lies one nucleotide away. This likely comes from a read error, as the CDR3 has no conserved phenylalanine or tryptophan at its end. The gene calls are TRBV20-1 and TRBJ1-6; 7 positions agree with TRBD1. V trimming: 1 base; J trimming: 9 bases; junction bases outside the gene matches: 6. The CDR3 runs 14 residues. CDR1 DFQATT and CDR2 SNEGSKA come from the germline V gene (reference sequence). CDR3 protein: CSARATGESSPLHL. In nucleotides, the CDR3 is TGCAGTGCTAGAGCCACAGGGGAGAGTTCACCCCTCCACCTT.

In its sample, this clonotype was seen once. V gene TRBV15 combines with J gene TRBJ1-2; D uncertain. The ends were cut back, 0 bases at V and 7 bases at J, with 9 bases in the middle. Germline CDR1 and CDR2: LNHNV and YYDKDF (reference sequence). The CDR3 is made up of 13 amino acids. The CDR3 DNA sequence: TGTGCCACCAGCAGAGATCGAGTTTCTGGCTACACCTTC. Amino acids: CATSRDRVSGYTF.

This clonotype was counted many times. The chain joins TRBV6-4 to TRBJ2-1, with D perhaps matching TRBD2 (5 bases). CDR1 is MRHNA, CDR2 SNTAGT, per germline. The V and J ends lost 0 bases and 3 bases respectively, with 9 bases between them. This CDR3 has 15 residues. CDR3 amino acids: CASSDSRAGYNEQFF. The CDR3 DNA is TGTGCCAGCAGTGACTCGAGGGCTGGCTACAATGAGCAGTTCTTC.

In nucleotides, the CDR3 is TGTGCCAGCAGGTCTCCCGCCGCGAACACCGGGGAGCTGTTTTTT. As protein: CASRSPAANTGELFF. V is TRBV7-9 and J is TRBJ2-2, with D unresolved. The ends were cut back, 6 bases at V and 0 bases at J, with 11 bases in the middle. The germline V gene has CDR1 SEHNR and CDR2 FQNEAQ (reference sequence). This CDR3 has 15 residues.

As regards this clonotype: The germline gene is not matched at one end of the junction; a read error may be the cause. The chain couples TRBV29-1 to TRBJ1-3; no reliable D call. CDR1 and CDR2 from the germline V gene are SQVTM and ANQGSEA. CDR3 size: 13 residues. The CDR3 loop reads CSVAALSGNTVYF. The CDR3 DNA follows: TGCAGCGTGGCGGCCCTCTCTGGAAACACCGTATATTTT. Full variable domain (outside the CDR3, taken from reference TRBV29-1 and TRBJ1-3): SAVISQKPSRDICQRGTSLTIQCQVDSQVTMMFWYRQQPGQSLTLIATANQGSEATYESGFVIDKFPISRPNLTFSTLTVSNMSPEDSSIYLCSVAALSGNTVYFGEGSWLTVV.

This clonotype occurred many times. The gene calls are TRBV6-2 or TRBV6-3 and TRBJ2-7, with 7 bases identical to TRBD2. The germline V gene has CDR1 MNHEY and CDR2 SVGEGT. This CDR3 has 13 amino acids. The junction had 3 bases not matched to a gene; V was cut back by 0 bases and J by 7 bases. CDR3 nucleotides: TGTGCCAGCAGTTACTCGGAGCGGGATGAGCAGTACTTC. As protein: CASSYSERDEQYF.

The chain employs TRBV10-3 and TRBJ2-5; D could derive from TRBD1 or TRBD2 (5 bases each). CDR3 length: 16 residues. V lost 5 bases, J lost 2 bases, and 18 bases lay in between. CDR1 is ENHRY and CDR2 is SYGVKD in the germline V gene. The CDR3 spells CAISSGTTGTQETQYF. The CDR3 DNA sequence: TGTGCCATCAGTTCCGGGACCACGGGCACACAAGAGACCCAGTACTTC.